The present T cell receptor beta chain was sequenced within a study of glioma-infiltrating T cells after dendritic cell vaccination (dated by TCRdb to about 2016). Background on the whole study: The cohort comprised around 15 glioblastoma patients from Phase I and II dendritic cell vaccination trials, 9 newly diagnosed and 6 with recurrent disease. Survival after dendritic cell vaccination was correlated with TCR sequencing metrics, including TIL content and tumor-blood repertoire overlap. In glioblastoma patients vaccinated with dendritic cells, deep sequencing of TCR beta CDR3 regions served to measure the amount of tumor-infiltrating lymphocytes and to compare repertoires between tumor and blood. Between the early 2000s and the early 2010s, patients were given autologous tumor lysate-pulsed dendritic cell vaccination. Each patient got three intradermal injections of the dendritic cell vaccine, spaced at biweekly intervals, in the arm below the axilla. To make the vaccine, monocyte-derived dendritic cells were cultured for less than nine days with IL-4 and GM-CSF and then pulsed overnight with autologous tumor lysate. The research as a whole found: The cohort was small and heterogeneous, and full blood and tumor sets were available for few patients, with initial-recurrent tumor pairs available for even fewer patients. No direct relationship between TCR clonality and survival was found, suggesting that a diverse polyclonal response may matter. Longer time to progression and overall survival after dendritic cell vaccination were predicted by higher estimated pretreatment TIL content. The TCR overlap response model with three groups was called speculative and said to need prospective validation.

This clone has a single count. Its antigen is still unknown. No base quality values were provided; no much bigger clone lies one nucleotide off. The immunoSEQ assay amplified TCRB CDR3 regions from approximately 1.8 micrograms of genomic DNA, or from all available DNA when less than that amount was available. For multiplex PCR, 60 forward primers for TCR V beta segments and 13 reverse primers for J beta segments were used. To estimate the number of reads per starting template, synthetic control templates were added to each sample at limiting dilution. The Illumina HiSeq System generated sequencing reads of 87 bp. As for the original processing: PCR and sequencing errors were removed by a nearest neighbor algorithm that merged closely related sequences. TCR overlap was measured as the percentage of unique tumor TCR beta sequences also present in the same patient's peripheral blood. TCRdb holds this immuneACCESS table with in-frame rearrangements only. Some clones are missing; in checked studies, unresolved V genes explain under half, and the rest has no known cause. V, J and clone size derive from that table, while D and trimming were established from the DNA sequence. For this sample there are fewer than 25,000 clones; roughly 78% appear just once. Clones ranked in the top ten supply about 36% of the sample.

A distance of 18 bases separates the germline ends of V and J, which lose 3 bases and 6 bases respectively. The CDR3 runs 16 residues from the cysteine to the phenylalanine. Only the CDR3 portion is preserved as DNA: 48 bases, with reading frame beginning at the first base. The CDR1 and CDR2 encoded by the germline V gene (reference sequence) are MNHEY and SMNVEV. To be selected, patients needed enough residual fresh-frozen tumor tissue and more than two years of available survival data. Molecular status otherwise varied across the glioblastoma patients, but none of them carried an isocitrate dehydrogenase mutation. PBMC collection took place before vaccination, two weeks after the third vaccination, and at tumor progression if progression occurred. The Qiagen DNeasy Blood extraction Kit was used to extract genomic DNA.

The sample consisted of blood, taken before dendritic cell vaccination. The sequence derives from a human donor with glioblastoma. Here the chain combines TRBV27 and TRBJ2-1; no D gene can be assigned with confidence. The CDR3 in this case is CASSFEMGQSPNEQFF. The base sequence is TGTGCCAGCAGTTTTGAGATGGGCCAATCACCCAATGAGCAGTTCTTC.